Presented here are 24 T cell receptor beta chains from one specimen sequenced in a study of a mutant IDH1 vaccine in newly diagnosed glioma. No cognate antigen is known for these TCRs. Profiled with immunoSEQ multiplex PCR; TCRdb holds only in-frame clones, not every one. The sample yields about 30,000 clones, over 65% seen once. Time point specified: week 35, safety follow-up. In the vaccine, a single dose held 300 ug of the mutant IDH1 20-mer peptide, along with topical imiquimod. The sequencing here drew on PBMCs, taken from a glioma patient whose treatment included an IDH1 peptide vaccine. The receptor set was obtained from a woman aged 40-49 years with glioma.

The chain has TRBV10-1 and TRBJ1-5; D ambiguous. The CDR3 runs 11 residues. Deletions cut 9 bases from V and 8 bases from J, with 11 bases between. In germline, CDR1 is WNHNN, CDR2 SYGVQD (reference sequence). The CDR3 spells CASLGPEPQHF. For the CDR3, the DNA is TGCGCCAGTCTGGGTCCGGAGCCCCAGCATTTT.

The chain is built from TRBV5-1 and TRBJ1-3; TRBD1 matches at 10 bases. The V gene's germline CDR1 is SGHRS and CDR2 YFSETQ. CDR3 size: 13 residues. Trimming cost V 7 bases and J 4 bases; bases outside gene matches: 2. Here the CDR3 reads CASGQGGGNTIYF. The CDR3 region has the DNA TGCGCCAGCGGACAGGGGGGAGGAAACACCATATATTTT.

This chain joins TRBV5-1 and TRBJ1-3, with 9 nucleotides matching TRBD1. V lost 7 bases, J lost 4 bases, and 3 bases stayed unmatched. CDR1 is SGHRS and CDR2 is YFSETQ in the germline V gene. The CDR3 totals 13 residues. This chain's CDR3 is CASQQGAGNTIYF. The CDR3 DNA sequence: TGCGCCAGCCAACAGGGGGCAGGAAACACCATATATTTT.

This rearrangement joins TRBV5-1 to TRBJ1-5, with 9 bases matching TRBD1. The CDR3 length is 16 residues. V was pared by 2 bases and J by 0 bases, with 3 bases of the junction left unmatched. Germline CDR1 SGHRS, CDR2 YFSETQ. The CDR3 nucleotides read TGCGCCAGCAGCTTCGGGACAGGGAATAGCAATCAGCCCCAGCATTTT. Protein sequence: CASSFGTGNSNQPQHF.

The V and J genes are TRBV7-9 and TRBJ1-1, with TRBD1 matching 7 bases. The V gene end was trimmed by 2 bases and the J gene end by 5 bases; junction bases not matched to a gene: 5. Germline CDR1 reads SEHNR; CDR2 reads FQNEAQ (reference sequence). This CDR3 has 14 amino acids. Here the CDR3 reads CASSLRQGRTEAFF. The CDR3 bases are TGTGCCAGCAGCTTACGACAGGGTAGGACTGAAGCTTTCTTT.

The chain carries TRBV2 and TRBJ2-7; 7 bases are a match to TRBD1. CDR1 is SNHLY and CDR2 is FYNNEI in the germline V gene. This CDR3 has 14 amino acids. V was clipped by 7 bases and J by 3 bases; unmatched bases: 9. CDR3 DNA: TGTGCCAGCACCTATAAGGGGGCCCTCTACGAGCAGTACTTC. Translated, it gives CASTYKGALYEQYF.

V usage is TRBV19 and J usage is TRBJ1-6; TRBD1 aligns across 7 bases. Losses at the gene ends were 3 bases for V and 7 bases for J; bases not matched to a gene: 6. This CDR3 spans 15 amino acids. Germline V gene lookup returns CDR1 LNHDA and CDR2 SQIVND (reference sequence). In nucleotides, the CDR3 is TGTGCCAGTAGTATTAATACAGGGGAGAATTCACCCCTCCACTTT. It translates to CASSINTGENSPLHF.

The chain uses TRBV10-1 and TRBJ2-5; TRBD2 might be the D (5 bases). The germline V gene encodes CDR1 WNHNN and CDR2 SYGVQD (reference sequence). This CDR3 region has 13 residues. Trimming stripped 4 bases from V and 7 bases from J, with 13 bases between. CDR3 nucleotide sequence: TGCGCCAGCAGTGCTAGCTTGGAAGGGACCCAGTACTTC. Translated: CASSASLEGTQYF.

CDR3 sequence reads: CASSFPSRGNTIYF. Here the CDR3 DNA reads TGTGCCAGCAGCTTTCCTTCCAGGGGAAACACCATATATTTT. The chain has TRBV7-8 and TRBJ1-3; D unclear. CDR1 SGHVS and CDR2 FQNEAQ come from the germline V gene. The V end was cut by 3 bases, the J end by 4 bases, with 10 bases between. There are 14 residues in the CDR3.

The J gene is TRBJ1-5, the V gene TRBV7-9; D is uncertain. This CDR3 spans 15 amino acids. Looked up from germline, CDR1 is SEHNR and CDR2 is FQNEAQ (reference sequence). With 5 bases removed from V and 7 bases from J, the gap between germline ends came to 18 bases. CDR3 DNA: TGTGCCAGCAGCCCTACCAGCTCAGGAAACCAGCCCCAGCATTTT. Its protein is CASSPTSSGNQPQHF.

The rearrangement joins TRBV4-1 to TRBJ1-2; the match to TRBD1 covers 8 bases. CDR1 is MGHRA, CDR2 YSYEKL, per germline. Trimming cost V 0 bases and J 6 bases; bases outside gene matches: 21. The CDR3 is made up of 20 amino acids. The CDR3 DNA reads as TGCGCCAGCAGCCAAGAAAAGGCCGGACAGGGCCCATCCAGGGGTGATGGCTACACCTTC. Translating gives CASSQEKAGQGPSRGDGYTF.

The V and J genes are TRBV5-1 and TRBJ2-3, with D possibly TRBD2 on 5 matching bases. Germline CDR1 SGHRS, CDR2 YFSETQ. The CDR3 loop spans 15 amino acids. V was pared by 8 bases and J by 2 bases, with 18 bases between. The chain's CDR3 is CASTPGSGYTDTQYF. The CDR3 DNA reads as TGCGCCAGTACCCCGGGAAGCGGCTACACAGATACGCAGTATTTT.

The rearrangement uses TRBV18 and TRBJ2-1; maybe TRBD1 (6 bases). The CDR3 covers 15 residues. The V end lost 3 bases, the J end lost 5 bases, and 14 bases lay between the germline ends. The germline CDR1 and CDR2 sequences are KGHSH and LQKENI. The CDR3 loop reads CASSPGAQRNNEQFF. The CDR3 DNA is TGTGCCAGCTCACCGGGGGCCCAGCGTAACAATGAGCAGTTCTTC. The complete variable domain, with remaining parts taken from reference TRBV18 and TRBJ2-1, reads NAGVMQNPRHLVRRRGQEARLRCSPMKGHSHVYWYRQLPEEGLKFMVYLQKENIIDESGMPKERFSAEFPKEGPSILRIQQVVRGDSAAYFCASSPGAQRNNEQFFGPGTRLTVL.

The gene calls are TRBV6-5 and TRBJ2-7; D might be TRBD1 (6 bases). The CDR3 runs 12 residues. Between the trimmed V and J ends, which lost 5 bases and 3 bases, there was a span of 8 bases. Germline CDR1 reads MNHEY; CDR2 reads SVGAGI. The CDR3 reads CASSRGGYEQYF. In nucleotides, the CDR3 is TGTGCCAGCAGTCGAGGGGGCTACGAGCAGTACTTC.

V is TRBV7-9 and J is TRBJ2-1, with no clear D. This CDR3 is built from 14 residues. The ends were cut back, 5 bases at V and 3 bases at J, with 11 bases in the middle. The V gene's germline CDR1 is SEHNR and CDR2 FQNEAQ (reference sequence). CDR3 bases: TGTGCCAGCAGCAAGGCGCCCGTCTACAATGAGCAGTTCTTC. Translation: CASSKAPVYNEQFF.

This clone showed up just once. The chain employs TRBV5-4 and TRBJ2-7; D call uncertain. The CDR3 runs to 13 residues. Germline CDR1 reads SGHNT; CDR2 reads YYREEE (reference sequence). V was cut by 0 bases and J by 6 bases, with 10 bases left in between. For the CDR3, the DNA is TGTGCCAGCAGCTTGGCCGGAGTTGGCGAGCAGTACTTC. Translated, it gives CASSLAGVGEQYF.

The chain has TRBV2 and TRBJ2-7, with 10 bases aligning to TRBD1. There are 14 residues in the CDR3. The J segment lost 2 bases and the V segment lost 6 bases, leaving 4 bases of the junction unmatched. The V gene's germline CDR1 is SNHLY and CDR2 FYNNEI. DNA for the CDR3: TGTGCCAGCAGAATGGGGACAGGGGCCTACGAGCAGTACTTC. Translating it yields CASRMGTGAYEQYF.

This chain uses TRBV18 with TRBJ1-5; TRBD1 matches 7 bases. The germline gives CDR1 KGHSH, CDR2 LQKENI. The CDR3 is made up of 13 amino acids. V lost 7 bases, J lost 5 bases, and 5 bases stayed unmatched. The CDR3 sequence: CASLTGKDQPQHF. In DNA, the CDR3 is TGTGCCAGCTTGACAGGGAAGGATCAGCCCCAGCATTTT.

The J gene is TRBJ2-5, the V gene TRBV5-5, with 7 bases matching TRBD2. CDR1 and CDR2 (germline): SGHKS, YYEKEE (reference sequence). With V trimmed by 0 bases and J by 5 bases, 7 bases remained unmatched. This CDR3 spans 15 amino acids. This CDR3 is CASSLDWGGYETQYF. The CDR3 nucleotides are TGTGCCAGCAGCTTGGATTGGGGGGGGTATGAGACCCAGTACTTC. Filled out from reference TRBV5-5 and TRBJ2-5, the complete variable domain reads DAGVTQSPTHLIKTRGQQVTLRCSPISGHKSVSWYQQVLGQGPQFIFQYYEKEERGRGNFPDRFSARQFPNYSSELNVNALLLGDSALYLCASSLDWGGYETQYFGPGTRLLVL.

This clone has only a few counts. The rearrangement joins TRBV2 to TRBJ2-7; D is perhaps TRBD1 (6 bases). Germline loops: CDR1 SNHLY, CDR2 FYNNEI. The CDR3 sequence is 13 residues long. V was pared by 5 bases and J by 2 bases, with 10 bases between. The CDR3 loop is CASSQGFAYEQYF. The CDR3 DNA reads as TGTGCCAGCAGTCAGGGGTTCGCCTACGAGCAGTACTTC.

This clone showed up just a few times. The chain combines TRBV29-1 with TRBJ2-2, with 11 bases lining up with TRBD2. Trimming cost V 7 bases and J 5 bases; bases outside gene matches: 9. The germline V gene has CDR1 SQVTM and CDR2 ANQGSEA. This CDR3 is 15 amino acids long. The CDR3 here is CSAAPLAGGTGELFF. The CDR3 DNA follows: TGCAGCGCCGCCCCCCTAGCGGGGGGAACCGGGGAGCTGTTTTTT.

The rearrangement joins TRBV9 to TRBJ1-1; 8 nucleotides line up with TRBD1. The CDR3 spans 12 residues. The germline V gene has CDR1 SGDLS and CDR2 YYNGEE. With 4 bases clipped from V and 9 bases from J, the junction kept 5 bases outside the gene matches. CDR3 region: CASSSWTGQAFF. CDR3 sequence (DNA): TGTGCCAGCAGCTCATGGACAGGGCAAGCTTTCTTT.

The chain recombines TRBV5-1 with TRBJ2-3; perhaps TRBD2 as D (6 bases). Germline values: CDR1 SGHRS, CDR2 YFSETQ. V was pared by 6 bases and J by 2 bases, with 10 bases between. There are 13 residues in the CDR3. The CDR3: CASTGTVTDTQYF. DNA for the CDR3: TGCGCCAGCACCGGGACTGTCACAGATACGCAGTATTTT.

This clone was picked up a small number of times. The chain employs TRBV29-1 and TRBJ1-1, with D possibly TRBD1 on 5 matching bases. CDR1 is SQVTM, CDR2 ANQGSEA, per germline. Trimming removed 8 bases from V and 3 bases from J, with 19 bases in between. The CDR3 consists of 14 residues. CDR3 loop: CSHQGRDGYTEAFF. The CDR3 coding sequence is TGCAGCCACCAGGGCCGTGATGGTTACACTGAAGCTTTCTTT.